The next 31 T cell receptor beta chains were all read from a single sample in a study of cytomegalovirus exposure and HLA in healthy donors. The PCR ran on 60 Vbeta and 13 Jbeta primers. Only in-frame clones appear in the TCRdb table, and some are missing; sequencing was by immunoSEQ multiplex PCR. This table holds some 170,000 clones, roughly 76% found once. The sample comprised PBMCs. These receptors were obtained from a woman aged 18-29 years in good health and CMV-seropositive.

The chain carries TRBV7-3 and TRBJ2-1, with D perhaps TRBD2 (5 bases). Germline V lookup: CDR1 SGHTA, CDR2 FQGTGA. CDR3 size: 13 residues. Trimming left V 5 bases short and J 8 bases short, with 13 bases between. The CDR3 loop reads CASSPPRGDEQFF. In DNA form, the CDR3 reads TGTGCCAGCAGCCCCCCACGGGGAGATGAGCAGTTCTTC.

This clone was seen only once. The CDR3 nucleotides are TGTGCCAGCAGACCGAGAAGGGGGAACACTGAAGCTTTCTTT. The encoded protein is CASRPRRGNTEAFF. This rearrangement joins TRBV6-1 to TRBJ1-1; the D gene is possibly TRBD1 (5 bases). V shed 6 bases and J shed 1 base, with 12 bases lying between them. The CDR3 covers 14 residues. Germline values: CDR1 MNHNS, CDR2 SASEGT.

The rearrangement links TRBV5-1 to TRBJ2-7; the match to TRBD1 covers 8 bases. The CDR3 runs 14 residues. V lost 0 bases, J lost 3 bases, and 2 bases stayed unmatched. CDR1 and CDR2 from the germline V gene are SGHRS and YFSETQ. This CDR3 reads CASSLGTGHYEQYF. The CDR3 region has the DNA TGCGCCAGCAGCTTGGGGACAGGGCACTACGAGCAGTACTTC.

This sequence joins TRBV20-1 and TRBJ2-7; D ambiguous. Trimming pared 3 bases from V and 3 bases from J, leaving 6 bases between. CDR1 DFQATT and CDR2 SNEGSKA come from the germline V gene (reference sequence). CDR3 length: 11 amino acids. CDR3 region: CSASPDYEQYF. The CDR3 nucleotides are TGCAGTGCTAGTCCAGACTACGAGCAGTACTTC.

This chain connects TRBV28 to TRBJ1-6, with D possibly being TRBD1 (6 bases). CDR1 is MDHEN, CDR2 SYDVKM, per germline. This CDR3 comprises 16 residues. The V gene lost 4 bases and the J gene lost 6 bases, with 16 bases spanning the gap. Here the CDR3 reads CASSSYREAVNSPLHF. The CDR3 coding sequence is TGTGCCAGCAGTTCTTACAGGGAAGCCGTTAATTCACCCCTCCACTTT.

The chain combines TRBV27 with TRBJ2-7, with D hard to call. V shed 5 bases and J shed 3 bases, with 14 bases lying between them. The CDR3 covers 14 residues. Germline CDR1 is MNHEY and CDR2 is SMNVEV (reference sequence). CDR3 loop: CASSTPGRHYEQYF. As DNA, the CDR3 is TGTGCCAGCAGTACCCCTGGTAGACACTACGAGCAGTACTTC.

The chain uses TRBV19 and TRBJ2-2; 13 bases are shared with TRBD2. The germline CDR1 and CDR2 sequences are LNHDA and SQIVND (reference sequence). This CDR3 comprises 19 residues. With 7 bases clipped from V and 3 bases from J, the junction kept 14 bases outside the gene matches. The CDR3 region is CASTIGLAGALGDTGELFF. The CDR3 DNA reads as TGTGCCAGTACCATCGGACTAGCGGGGGCCCTAGGGGACACCGGGGAGCTGTTTTTT.

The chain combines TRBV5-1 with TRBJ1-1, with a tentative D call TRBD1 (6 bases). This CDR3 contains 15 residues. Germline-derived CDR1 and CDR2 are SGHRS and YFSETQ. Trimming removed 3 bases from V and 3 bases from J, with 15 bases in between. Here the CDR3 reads CASSSDGGQDTEAFF. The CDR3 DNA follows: TGCGCCAGCAGCTCTGACGGGGGGCAGGACACTGAAGCTTTCTTT.

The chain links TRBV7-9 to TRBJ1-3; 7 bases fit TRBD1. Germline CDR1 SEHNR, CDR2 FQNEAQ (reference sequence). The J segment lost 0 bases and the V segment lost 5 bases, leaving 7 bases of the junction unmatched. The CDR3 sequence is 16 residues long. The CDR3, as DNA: TGTGCCAGCAGCGGAGACGGGACAGTCTCTGGAAACACCATATATTTT. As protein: CASSGDGTVSGNTIYF.

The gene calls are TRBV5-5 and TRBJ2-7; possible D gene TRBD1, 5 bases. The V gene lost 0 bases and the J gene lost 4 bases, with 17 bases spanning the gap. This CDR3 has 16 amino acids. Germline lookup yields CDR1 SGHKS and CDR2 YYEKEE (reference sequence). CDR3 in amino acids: CASSLALGAGLYEQYF. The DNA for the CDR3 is TGTGCCAGCAGCTTGGCGCTAGGGGCTGGTCTATACGAGCAGTACTTC. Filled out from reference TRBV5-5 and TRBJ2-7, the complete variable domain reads DAGVTQSPTHLIKTRGQQVTLRCSPISGHKSVSWYQQVLGQGPQFIFQYYEKEERGRGNFPDRFSARQFPNYSSELNVNALLLGDSALYLCASSLALGAGLYEQYFGPGTRLTVT.

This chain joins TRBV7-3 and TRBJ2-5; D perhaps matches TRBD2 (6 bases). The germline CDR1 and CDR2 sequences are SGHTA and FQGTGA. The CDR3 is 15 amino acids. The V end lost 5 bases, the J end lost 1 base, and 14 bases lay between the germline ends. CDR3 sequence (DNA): TGTGCCAGCAGCCGCGCAGGGACTGGCCAAGAGACCCAGTACTTC. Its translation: CASSRAGTGQETQYF.

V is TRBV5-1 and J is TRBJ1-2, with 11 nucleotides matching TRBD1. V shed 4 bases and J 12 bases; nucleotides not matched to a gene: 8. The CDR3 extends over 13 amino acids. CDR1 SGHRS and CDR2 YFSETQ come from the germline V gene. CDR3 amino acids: CASSPGTGGGHTF. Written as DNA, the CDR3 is TGCGCCAGCAGCCCGGGGACAGGGGGAGGTCACACCTTC.

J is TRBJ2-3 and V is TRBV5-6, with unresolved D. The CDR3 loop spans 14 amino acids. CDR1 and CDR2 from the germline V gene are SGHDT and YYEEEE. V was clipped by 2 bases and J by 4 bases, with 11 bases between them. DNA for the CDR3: TGTGCCAGCAGCTTAGGTGAGGTCCCAGATACGCAGTATTTT. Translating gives CASSLGEVPDTQYF.

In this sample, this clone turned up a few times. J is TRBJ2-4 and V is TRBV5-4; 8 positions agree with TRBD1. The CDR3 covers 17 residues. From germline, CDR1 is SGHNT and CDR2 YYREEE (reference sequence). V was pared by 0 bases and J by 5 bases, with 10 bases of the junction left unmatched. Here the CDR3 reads CASSLATGVRYQNIQYF. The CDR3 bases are TGTGCCAGCAGCTTGGCGACAGGGGTGCGGTATCAAAACATTCAGTACTTC.

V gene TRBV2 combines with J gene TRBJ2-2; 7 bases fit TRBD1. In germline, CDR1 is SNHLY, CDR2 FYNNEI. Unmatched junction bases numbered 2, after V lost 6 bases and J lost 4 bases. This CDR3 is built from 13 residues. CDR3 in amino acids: CASSYRGTGELFF. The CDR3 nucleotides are TGTGCCAGCAGCTACAGGGGCACCGGGGAGCTGTTTTTT.

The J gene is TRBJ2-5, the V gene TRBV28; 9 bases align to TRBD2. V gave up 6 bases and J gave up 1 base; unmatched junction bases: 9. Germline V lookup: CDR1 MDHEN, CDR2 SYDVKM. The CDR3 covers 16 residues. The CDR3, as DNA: TGTGCCAGCAGAAACAAAGCGGGGGGATTCCAAGAGACCCAGTACTTC. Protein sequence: CASRNKAGGFQETQYF.

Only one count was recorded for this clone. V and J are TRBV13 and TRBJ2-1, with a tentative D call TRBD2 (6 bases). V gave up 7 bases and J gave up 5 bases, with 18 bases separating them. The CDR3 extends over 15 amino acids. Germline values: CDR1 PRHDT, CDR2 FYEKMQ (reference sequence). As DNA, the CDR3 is TGTGCCAGCAAGGGGCGGGGACTCCCGGACAATGAGCAGTTCTTC. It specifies CASKGRGLPDNEQFF.

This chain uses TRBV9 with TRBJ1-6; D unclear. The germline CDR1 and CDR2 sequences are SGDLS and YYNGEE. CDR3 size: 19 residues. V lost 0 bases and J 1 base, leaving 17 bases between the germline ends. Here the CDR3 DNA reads TGTGCCAGCAGCGTAGGGTCCCTCCCGGGTGGGTCCTATAATTCACCCCTCCACTTT. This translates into CASSVGSLPGGSYNSPLHF.

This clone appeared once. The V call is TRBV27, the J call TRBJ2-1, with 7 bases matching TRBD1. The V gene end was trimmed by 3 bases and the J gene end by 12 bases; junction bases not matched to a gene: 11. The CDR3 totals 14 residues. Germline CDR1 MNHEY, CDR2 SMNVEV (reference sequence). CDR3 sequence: CASSLGQLMSGQFF. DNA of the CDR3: TGTGCCAGCAGTTTGGGACAGCTAATGAGCGGGCAGTTCTTC.

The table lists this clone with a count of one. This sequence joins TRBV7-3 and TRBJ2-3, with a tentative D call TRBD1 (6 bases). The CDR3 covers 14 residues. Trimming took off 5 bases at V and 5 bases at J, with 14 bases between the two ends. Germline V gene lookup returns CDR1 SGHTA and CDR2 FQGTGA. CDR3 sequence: CASSRTELGDTQYF. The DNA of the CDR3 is TGTGCCAGCAGCCGGACAGAGCTCGGAGATACGCAGTATTTT. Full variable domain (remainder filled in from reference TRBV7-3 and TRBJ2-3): GAGVSQTPSNKVTEKGKYVELRCDPISGHTALYWYRQSLGQGPEFLIYFQGTGAADDSGLPNDRFFAVRPEGSVSTLKIQRTERGDSAVYLCASSRTELGDTQYFGPGTRLTVL.

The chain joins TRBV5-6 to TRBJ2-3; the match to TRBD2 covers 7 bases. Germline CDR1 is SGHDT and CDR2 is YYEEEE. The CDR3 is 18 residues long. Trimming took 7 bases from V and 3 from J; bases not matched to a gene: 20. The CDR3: CASLGGESGVLRTDTQYF. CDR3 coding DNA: TGTGCCAGCTTGGGAGGGGAATCGGGGGTCTTACGGACAGATACGCAGTATTTT.

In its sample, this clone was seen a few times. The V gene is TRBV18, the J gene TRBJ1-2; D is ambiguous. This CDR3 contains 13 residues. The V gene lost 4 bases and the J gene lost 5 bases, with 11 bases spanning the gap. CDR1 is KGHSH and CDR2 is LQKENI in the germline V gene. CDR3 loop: CASSRTDSYGYTF. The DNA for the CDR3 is TGTGCCAGCTCACGAACGGACTCATATGGCTACACCTTC.

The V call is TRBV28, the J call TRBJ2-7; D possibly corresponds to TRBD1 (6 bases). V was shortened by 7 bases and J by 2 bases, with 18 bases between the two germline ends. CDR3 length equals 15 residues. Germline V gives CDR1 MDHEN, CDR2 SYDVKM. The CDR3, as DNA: TGTGCCAGCACCAACCAGGGGCAGGGAACCTACGAGCAGTACTTC. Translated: CASTNQGQGTYEQYF.

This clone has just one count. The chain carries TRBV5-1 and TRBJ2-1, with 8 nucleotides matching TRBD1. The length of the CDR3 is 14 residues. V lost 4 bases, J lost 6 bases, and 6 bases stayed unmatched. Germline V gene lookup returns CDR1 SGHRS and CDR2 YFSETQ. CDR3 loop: CASSTGTGGNEQFF. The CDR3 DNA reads TGCGCCAGCAGCACAGGGACAGGCGGCAATGAGCAGTTCTTC.

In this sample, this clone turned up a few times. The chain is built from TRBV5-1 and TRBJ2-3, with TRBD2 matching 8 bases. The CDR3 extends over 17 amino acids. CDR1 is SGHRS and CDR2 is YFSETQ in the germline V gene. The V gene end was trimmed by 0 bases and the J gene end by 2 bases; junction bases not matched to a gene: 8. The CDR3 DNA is TGCGCCAGCAGCTTGGCCTTGACTAGCGACCTCACAGATACGCAGTATTTT. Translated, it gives CASSLALTSDLTDTQYF.

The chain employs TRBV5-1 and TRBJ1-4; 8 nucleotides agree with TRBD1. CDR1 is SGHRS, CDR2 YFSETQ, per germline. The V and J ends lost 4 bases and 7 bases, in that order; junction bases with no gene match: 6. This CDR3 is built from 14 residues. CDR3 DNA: TGCGCCAGCAGCCCGCAGGGGGCGGGTGAAAAACTGTTTTTT. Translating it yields CASSPQGAGEKLFF. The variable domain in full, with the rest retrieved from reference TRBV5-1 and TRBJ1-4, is KAGVTQTPRYLIKTRGQQVTLSCSPISGHRSVSWYQQTPGQGLQFLFEYFSETQRNKGNFPGRFSGRQFSNSRSEMNVSTLELGDSALYLCASSPQGAGEKLFFGSGTQLSVL.

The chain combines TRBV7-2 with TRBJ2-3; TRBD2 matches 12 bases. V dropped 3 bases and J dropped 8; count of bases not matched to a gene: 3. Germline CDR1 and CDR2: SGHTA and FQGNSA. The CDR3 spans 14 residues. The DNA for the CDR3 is TGTGCCAGCAGCTTCGCTAGCGGGGGGGGTACGCAGTATTTT. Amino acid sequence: CASSFASGGGTQYF.

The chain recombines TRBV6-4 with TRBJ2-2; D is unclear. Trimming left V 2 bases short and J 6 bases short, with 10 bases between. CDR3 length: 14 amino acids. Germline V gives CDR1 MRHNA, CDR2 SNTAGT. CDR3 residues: CASSDGTDSGELFF. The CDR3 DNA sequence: TGTGCCAGCAGTGACGGCACCGACTCCGGGGAGCTGTTTTTT.

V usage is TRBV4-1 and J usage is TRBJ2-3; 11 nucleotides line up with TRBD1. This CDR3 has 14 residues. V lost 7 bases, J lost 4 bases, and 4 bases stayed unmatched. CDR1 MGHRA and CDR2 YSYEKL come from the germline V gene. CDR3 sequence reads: CASTRTGGADTQYF. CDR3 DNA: TGCGCCAGCACCAGGACAGGGGGCGCAGATACGCAGTATTTT.

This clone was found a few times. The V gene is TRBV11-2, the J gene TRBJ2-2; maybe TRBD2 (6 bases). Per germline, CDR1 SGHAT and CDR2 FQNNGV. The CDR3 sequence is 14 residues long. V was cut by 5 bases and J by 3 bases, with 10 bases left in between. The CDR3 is CASSTSLYTGELFF. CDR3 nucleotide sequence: TGTGCCAGCAGCACTAGCCTATACACCGGGGAGCTGTTTTTT.

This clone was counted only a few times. This CDR3 reads CASSPLAGSTDTQYF. CDR3 coding DNA: TGTGCCAGCTCACCACTAGCGGGGAGCACAGATACGCAGTATTTT. The chain couples TRBV18 to TRBJ2-3; 8 nucleotides align to TRBD2. The germline V gene has CDR1 KGHSH and CDR2 LQKENI. The CDR3 totals 15 residues. Trimming removed 1 base from V and 0 bases from J; junction bases left unmatched: 0.